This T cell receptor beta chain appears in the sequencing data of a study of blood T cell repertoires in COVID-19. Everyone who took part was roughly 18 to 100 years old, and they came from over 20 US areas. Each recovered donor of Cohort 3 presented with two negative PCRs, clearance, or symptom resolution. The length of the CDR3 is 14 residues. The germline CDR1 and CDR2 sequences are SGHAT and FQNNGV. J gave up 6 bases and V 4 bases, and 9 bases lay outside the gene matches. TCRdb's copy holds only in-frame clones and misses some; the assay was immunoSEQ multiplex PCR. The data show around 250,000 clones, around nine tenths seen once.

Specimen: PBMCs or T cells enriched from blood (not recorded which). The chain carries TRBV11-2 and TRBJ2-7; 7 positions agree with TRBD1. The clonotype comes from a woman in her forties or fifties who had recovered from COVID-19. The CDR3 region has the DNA TGTGCCAGCAGCTCACCAGGGGGAAGTGGCGAGCAGTACTTC. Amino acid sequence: CASSSPGGSGEQYF.